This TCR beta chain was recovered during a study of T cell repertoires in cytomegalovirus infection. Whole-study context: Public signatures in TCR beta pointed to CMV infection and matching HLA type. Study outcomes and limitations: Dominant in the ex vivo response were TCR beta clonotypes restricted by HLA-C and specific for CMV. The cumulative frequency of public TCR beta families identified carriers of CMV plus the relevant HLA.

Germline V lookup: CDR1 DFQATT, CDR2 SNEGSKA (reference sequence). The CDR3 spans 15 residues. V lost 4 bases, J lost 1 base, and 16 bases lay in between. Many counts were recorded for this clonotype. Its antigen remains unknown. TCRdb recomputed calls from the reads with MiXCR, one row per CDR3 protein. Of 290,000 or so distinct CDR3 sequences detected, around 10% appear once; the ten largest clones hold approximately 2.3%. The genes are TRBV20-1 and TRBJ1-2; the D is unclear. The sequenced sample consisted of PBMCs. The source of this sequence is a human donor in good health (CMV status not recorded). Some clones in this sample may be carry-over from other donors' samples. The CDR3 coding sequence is TGCAGTGCTATCCCCACAGACGTTTTTAACTATGGCTACACCTTC. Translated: CSAIPTDVFNYGYTF.